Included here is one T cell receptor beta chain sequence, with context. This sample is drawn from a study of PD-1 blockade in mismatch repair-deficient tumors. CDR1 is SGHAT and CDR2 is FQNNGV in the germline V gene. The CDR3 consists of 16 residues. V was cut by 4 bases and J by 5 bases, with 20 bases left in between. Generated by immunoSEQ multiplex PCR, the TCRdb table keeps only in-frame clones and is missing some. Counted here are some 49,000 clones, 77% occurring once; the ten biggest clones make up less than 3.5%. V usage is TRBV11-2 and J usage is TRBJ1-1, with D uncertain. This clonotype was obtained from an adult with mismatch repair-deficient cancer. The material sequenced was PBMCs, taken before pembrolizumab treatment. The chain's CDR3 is CASSSAGFISGTEAFF. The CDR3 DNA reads TGTGCCAGCAGCTCGGCGGGATTTATTTCGGGAACTGAAGCTTTCTTT.